The 9 T cell receptor beta chains below all came from one sample that was sequenced in a study of T cell responses to AZD1222 COVID-19 vaccine. Libraries were prepared by immunoSEQ multiplex PCR; TCRdb keeps only in-frame clonotypes and omits some of them. The table has 130,000 or so clones, approximately 90% seen once; the top ten hold over 8.5%. The sequences come from peripheral blood, collected on day 0 of MenACWY control vaccination. The receptors here all came from an adult in good health.

The chain combines TRBV10-3 with TRBJ1-1, with 8 bases that match TRBD1. This CDR3 has 12 amino acids. Trimming cost V 7 bases and J 8 bases; bases outside gene matches: 6. Germline assignment: CDR1 ENHRY and CDR2 SYGVKD. The CDR3 sequence: CAITQDREEAFF. In DNA, the CDR3 is TGTGCCATCACCCAGGACAGGGAAGAAGCTTTCTTT.

The chain joins TRBV15 to TRBJ1-6; D gene unclear. The CDR3 runs to 13 residues. V dropped 0 bases and J dropped 9 bases, with 6 bases sitting between them. Germline loops: CDR1 LNHNV, CDR2 YYDKDF (reference sequence). CDR3 in amino acids: CATSRDLSSPLHF. CDR3 coding DNA: TGTGCCACCAGCAGAGATCTGAGTTCACCCCTCCACTTT.

This chain joins TRBV11-2 and TRBJ2-7; D gene uncertain. CDR1 is SGHAT, CDR2 FQNNGV, per germline. Between the trimmed V and J ends, which lost 1 base and 4 bases, there was a span of 11 bases. The CDR3 is made up of 14 amino acids. The CDR3 sequence is CASSLVSSRYEQYF. The CDR3 coding sequence is TGTGCCAGCAGCTTAGTTTCTAGTAGGTACGAGCAGTACTTC.

The chain combines TRBV6-2 or TRBV6-3 with TRBJ2-3; TRBD2 aligns across 13 bases. The CDR3 is 17 amino acids. The V gene end was trimmed by 2 bases and the J gene end by 4 bases; junction bases not matched to a gene: 6. In germline, CDR1 is MNHEY, CDR2 SVGEGT. The CDR3 sequence: CASSYATSGRSADTQYF. For the CDR3, the DNA is TGTGCCAGCAGTTACGCGACTAGCGGGAGGAGCGCAGATACGCAGTATTTT.

This sequence joins TRBV18 and TRBJ1-2; D is perhaps TRBD1 (6 bases). The germline V gene has CDR1 KGHSH and CDR2 LQKENI. The CDR3 sequence is 15 residues long. V was trimmed by 6 bases and J by 2 bases, leaving 16 bases between them. CDR3 nucleotides: TGTGCCAGCTCGCAACAGCGCACAGGGAACTATGGCTACACCTTC. Translated, it gives CASSQQRTGNYGYTF.

The V gene is TRBV30, the J gene TRBJ2-7; D gene uncertain. Per germline, CDR1 GTSNPN and CDR2 SVGIG (reference sequence). CDR3 length: 16 amino acids. Trimming pared 2 bases from V and 0 bases from J, leaving 17 bases between. CDR3 loop: CAWSNPRPRNSYEQYF. CDR3 bases: TGTGCCTGGAGTAACCCCCGACCCAGAAACTCCTACGAGCAGTACTTC. The full variable domain, rest sourced from reference TRBV30 and TRBJ2-7, is SQTIHQWPATLVQPVGSPLSLECTVEGTSNPNLYWYRQAAGRGLQLLFYSVGIGQISSEVPQNLSASRPQDRQFILSSKKLLLSDSGFYLCAWSNPRPRNSYEQYFGPGTRLTVT.

The chain has TRBV2 and TRBJ1-5, with D maybe TRBD1 (5 bases). There are 14 residues in the CDR3. The V end lost 6 bases, the J end lost 3 bases, and 12 bases lay between the germline ends. Per the germline V gene, CDR1 is SNHLY and CDR2 is FYNNEI. CDR3 sequence reads: CASRPDSFNQPQHF. The CDR3, as DNA: TGTGCCAGCAGGCCCGACAGCTTCAATCAGCCCCAGCATTTT.

Points on this clone: In the same sample, other DNA sequences code for this CDR3. The chain is built from TRBV9 and TRBJ2-7, with D tentatively TRBD2 (6 bases). CDR3 length: 14 residues. Germline V lookup: CDR1 SGDLS, CDR2 YYNGEE. V shed 0 bases and J shed 1 base, with 8 bases lying between them. The CDR3, as DNA: TGTGCCAGCAGCGTAGTCGGGAGTTCCTACGAGCAGTACTTC. Its translation is CASSVVGSSYEQYF.

The rearrangement joins TRBV5-4 to TRBJ2-2; 8 bases agree with TRBD1. V shed 3 bases and J 4 bases; nucleotides not matched to a gene: 5. Germline CDR1 and CDR2: SGHNT and YYREEE (reference sequence). This CDR3 region has 15 residues. The CDR3: CASSYAGTGTGELFF. The CDR3 coding sequence is TGTGCCAGCAGCTATGCCGGGACAGGCACCGGGGAGCTGTTTTTT.